Here is one T cell receptor beta chain with its context. It lacks a known antigen. The record has no base qualities; no much larger clone is one base away. The sample's treatment or condition, from its label and the paper: 19 received Ad26.COV2.S at low or high dose, single or two shots; 5 received placebo; per-sample allocation not given. Repertoires of vaccine and placebo recipients were sequenced from samples taken on day 63 after the first injection. In Cohort 1b, about two dozen adults aged 18-55 years were enrolled at a single site in Boston, USA, between 29 July and 7 August 2020. As a vaccine, Ad26.COV2.S was a replication-incompetent adenovirus type 26 vector that expressed a prefusion-stabilized SARS-CoV-2 spike protein derived from the original Wuhan strain. This entry belongs to a study of Ad26.COV2.S vaccination and SARS-CoV-2 variants (dated by TCRdb to 2020 to 2023). With respect to the entire study: Donors in the vaccine arm were drawn from COV1001, a phase I-IIa trial of Ad26.COV2.S in healthy adults that was multicentre, randomized, double-blind and placebo-controlled. Ad26.COV2.S was administered intramuscularly at 5 x 10^10 or 1 x 10^11 viral particles, either as a single shot or as two shots given 56 days apart. A total of around 32 samples were included in the TCR-sequenced set, comprising about 20 Ad26.COV2.S vaccine recipients, 5 placebo recipients and 8 SARS-CoV-2 convalescent individuals. Participants in the trial were split at random into five groups of five each, receiving low-dose or high-dose Ad26.COV2.S once or twice, or else placebo on both occasions. Blinding of investigators to trial group allocation was maintained during experiments and outcome assessment. TCRbeta repertoire sequencing served as the tool for gauging how specific and how broad the SARS-CoV-2-reactive T cell receptors were following Ad26.COV2.S vaccination. Points the paper makes about the study in general: Vaccine and placebo recipients had similar non-spike TCR breadth, a finding consistent with the vaccine containing only spike. According to the authors, total T cell responses may have been underestimated by the TCR breadth and depth analyses. After vaccination, substantial breadth of spike-specific CD8+ and CD4+ T cell responses was reported. Ad26.COV2.S recipients had higher spike-specific TCR breadth than placebo recipients (P = 0.0014). The study lacked the statistical power to compare responses across vaccine doses or regimens.

For CDR1 and CDR2, the germline V gene (reference sequence) lists MNHEY and SMNVEV. V loses 4 bases at its end and J loses 0 bases; junction bases beyond the gene matches: 8. From its cysteine to its phenylalanine, the CDR3 spans 16 amino acids. Only CDR3 DNA remains: 48 bases, in frame from the first base. The immunoSEQ Assay was used to sequence TCRbeta CDR3 regions. After extraction, genomic DNA underwent amplification by bias-controlled multiplex PCR, followed by high-throughput sequencing. In the original analysis: To quantify the absolute abundance of each unique TCRbeta CDR3 region, sequences were collapsed and filtered. Usable DNA was measured by amplifying reference genes present in all nucleated cells, and TCRbeta template counts were normalized to that usable DNA to estimate T cell fraction. Repertoire TCRs were annotated as SARS-CoV-2-specific by exact matching of V gene, CDR3 amino acid sequence and J gene to a known reactive TCR set. The reference SARS-CoV-2 TCR set came from MIRA and was filtered for enrichment in COVID-19-positive ImmuneCODE repertoires, removing public or cross-reactive TCRs. Based on the MIRA antigens, annotated TCRs were further analysed at the level of specific ORF or position within ORF. Depth was the summed frequency of annotated unique rearrangements, while breadth was defined as annotated unique rearrangements over total unique productive rearrangements. TCR breadth was compared between groups using two-sided Wilcoxon rank-sum tests. Entries here come from immuneACCESS through TCRdb and include only in-frame sequences with V and J called. Some clones fail to appear in such tables; in the studies checked, an unresolved V gene covers under half of the shortfall, and the cause of the remainder is unknown. The D gene and trimming were derived from the DNA, and the V and J assignments and clone size from that table. The sample table contains approximately 450,000 clones; only one count was recorded for around 90% of them. Less than 15% of the sample goes to the ten largest clones.

Sequencing was performed on peripheral blood, taken in a trial of Ad26.COV2.S vaccine versus placebo. The sequence was obtained from a person between 18 and 60 years old who received the Ad26.COV2.S COVID-19 vaccine or a placebo. The V and J genes are TRBV27 and TRBJ2-7; TRBD1 fits 8 bases in the junction. The encoded CDR3 is CASSSSGTGLSYEQYF. The nucleotide sequence is TGTGCCAGCAGTTCGTCCGGGACAGGACTCTCCTACGAGCAGTACTTC.